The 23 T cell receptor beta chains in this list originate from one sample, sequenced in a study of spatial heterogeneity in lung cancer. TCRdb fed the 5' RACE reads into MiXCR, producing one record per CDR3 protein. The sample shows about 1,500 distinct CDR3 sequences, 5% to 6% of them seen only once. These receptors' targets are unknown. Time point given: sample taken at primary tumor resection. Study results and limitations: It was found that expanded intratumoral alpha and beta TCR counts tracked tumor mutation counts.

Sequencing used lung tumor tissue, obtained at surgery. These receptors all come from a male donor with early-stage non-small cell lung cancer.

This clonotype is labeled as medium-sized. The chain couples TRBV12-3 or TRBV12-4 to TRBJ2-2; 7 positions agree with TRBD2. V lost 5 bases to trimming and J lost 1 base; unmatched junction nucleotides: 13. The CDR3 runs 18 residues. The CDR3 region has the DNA TGTGCCAGCAGTATTCCCCTGGGGCTAGCGGTGAACACCGGGGAGCTGTTTTTT. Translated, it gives CASSIPLGLAVNTGELFF.

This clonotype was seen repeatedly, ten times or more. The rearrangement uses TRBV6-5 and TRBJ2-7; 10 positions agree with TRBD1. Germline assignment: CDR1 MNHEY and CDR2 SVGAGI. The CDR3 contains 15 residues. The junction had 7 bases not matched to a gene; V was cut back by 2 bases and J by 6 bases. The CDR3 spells CASSYRPGQGSEQYF. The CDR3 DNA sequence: TGTGCCAGCAGTTACAGGCCGGGACAGGGGAGCGAGCAGTACTTC.

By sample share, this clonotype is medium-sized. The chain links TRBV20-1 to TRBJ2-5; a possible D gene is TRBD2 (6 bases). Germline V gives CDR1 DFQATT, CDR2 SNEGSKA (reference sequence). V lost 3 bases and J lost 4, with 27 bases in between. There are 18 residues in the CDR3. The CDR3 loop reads CSASPEDYRDQVGETQYF. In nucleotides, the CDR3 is TGCAGTGCTAGCCCGGAGGACTACCGAGATCAAGTGGGAGAGACCCAGTACTTC.

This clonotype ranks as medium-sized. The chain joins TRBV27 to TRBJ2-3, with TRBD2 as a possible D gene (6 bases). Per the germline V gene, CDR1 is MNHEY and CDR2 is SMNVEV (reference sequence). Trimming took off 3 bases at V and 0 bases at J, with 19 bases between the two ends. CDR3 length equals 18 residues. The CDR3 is CASSLWGVIYPSTDTQYF. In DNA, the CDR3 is TGTGCCAGCAGTTTGTGGGGGGTAATATATCCTAGCACAGATACGCAGTATTTT.

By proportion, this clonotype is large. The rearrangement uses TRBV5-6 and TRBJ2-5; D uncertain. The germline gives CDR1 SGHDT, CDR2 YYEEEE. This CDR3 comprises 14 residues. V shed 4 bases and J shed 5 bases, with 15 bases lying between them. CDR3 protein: CASSLWAPEETQYF. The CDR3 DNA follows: TGTGCCAGCAGCCTTTGGGCACCCGAGGAGACCCAGTACTTC.

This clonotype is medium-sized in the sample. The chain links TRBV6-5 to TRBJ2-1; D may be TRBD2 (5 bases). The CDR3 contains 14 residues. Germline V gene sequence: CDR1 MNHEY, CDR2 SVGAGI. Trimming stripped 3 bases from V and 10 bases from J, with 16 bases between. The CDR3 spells CASSYGPGFGEQFF. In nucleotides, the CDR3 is TGTGCCAGCAGTTATGGGCCGGGGTTCGGGGAGCAGTTCTTC.

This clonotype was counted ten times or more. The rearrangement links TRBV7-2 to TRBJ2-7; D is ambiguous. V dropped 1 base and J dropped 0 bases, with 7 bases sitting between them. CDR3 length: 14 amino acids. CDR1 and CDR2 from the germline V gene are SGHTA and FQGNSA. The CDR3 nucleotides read TGTGCCAGCAGCTTAGGCGGAATCTCCTACGAGCAGTACTTC. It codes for CASSLGGISYEQYF. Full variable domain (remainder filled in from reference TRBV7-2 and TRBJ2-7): GAGVSQSPSNKVTEKGKDVELRCDPISGHTALYWYRQSLGQGLEFLIYFQGNSAPDKSGLPSDRFSAERTGGSVSTLTIQRTQQEDSAVYLCASSLGGISYEQYFGPGTRLTVT.

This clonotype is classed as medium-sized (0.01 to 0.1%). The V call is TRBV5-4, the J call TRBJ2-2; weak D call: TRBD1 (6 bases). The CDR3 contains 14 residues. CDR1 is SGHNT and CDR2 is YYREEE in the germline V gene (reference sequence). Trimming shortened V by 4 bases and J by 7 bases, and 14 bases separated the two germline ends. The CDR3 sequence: CASSQRGTRGELFF. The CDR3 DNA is TGTGCCAGCAGCCAGAGGGGGACCCGCGGGGAGCTGTTTTTT. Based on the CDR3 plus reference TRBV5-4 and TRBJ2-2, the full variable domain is ETGVTQSPTHLIKTRGQQVTLRCSSQSGHNTVSWYQQALGQGPQFIFQYYREEENGRGNFPPRFSGLQFPNYSSELNVNALELDDSALYLCASSQRGTRGELFFGEGSRLTVL.

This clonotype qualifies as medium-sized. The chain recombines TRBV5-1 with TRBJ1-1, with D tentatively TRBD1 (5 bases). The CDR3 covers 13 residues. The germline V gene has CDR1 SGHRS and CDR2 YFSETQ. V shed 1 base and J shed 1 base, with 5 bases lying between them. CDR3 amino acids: CASSLQGNTEAFF. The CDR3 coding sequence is TGCGCCAGCAGCTTGCAGGGGAACACTGAAGCTTTCTTT.

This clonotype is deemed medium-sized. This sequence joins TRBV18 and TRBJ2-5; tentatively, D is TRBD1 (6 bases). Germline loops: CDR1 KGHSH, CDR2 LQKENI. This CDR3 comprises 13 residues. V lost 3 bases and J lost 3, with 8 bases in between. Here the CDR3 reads CASSPPGEETQYF. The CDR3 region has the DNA TGTGCCAGCTCACCTCCAGGGGAAGAGACCCAGTACTTC.

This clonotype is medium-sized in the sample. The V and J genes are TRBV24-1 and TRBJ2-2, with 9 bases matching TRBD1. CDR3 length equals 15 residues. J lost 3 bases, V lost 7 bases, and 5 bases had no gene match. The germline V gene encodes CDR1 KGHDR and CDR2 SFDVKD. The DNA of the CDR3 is TGTGCCACCAGCCCGCGGGACAGGGACACCGGGGAGCTGTTTTTT. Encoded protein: CATSPRDRDTGELFF.

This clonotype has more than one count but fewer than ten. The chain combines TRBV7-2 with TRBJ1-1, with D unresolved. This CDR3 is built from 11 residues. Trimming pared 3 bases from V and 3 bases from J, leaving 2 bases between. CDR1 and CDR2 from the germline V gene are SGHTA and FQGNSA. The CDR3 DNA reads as TGTGCCAGCAGCTTGGACACTGAAGCTTTCTTT. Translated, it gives CASSLDTEAFF.

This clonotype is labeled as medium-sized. As DNA, the CDR3 is TGTGCCAGCAGCCTACAGGGGAACACCTACAATGAGCAGTTCTTC. Residues: CASSLQGNTYNEQFF. The chain couples TRBV9 to TRBJ2-1; TRBD1 matches at 7 bases. The V segment lost 4 bases and the J segment 2 bases; nucleotides outside the gene matches: 6. The CDR3 is 15 amino acids. Germline lookup yields CDR1 SGDLS and CDR2 YYNGEE.

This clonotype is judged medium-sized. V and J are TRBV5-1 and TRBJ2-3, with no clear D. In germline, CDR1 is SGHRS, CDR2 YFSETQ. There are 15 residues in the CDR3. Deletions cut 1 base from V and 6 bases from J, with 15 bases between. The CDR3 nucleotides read TGCGCCAGCAGCTTGTCGGCCTTCGGATCGGATACGCAGTATTTT. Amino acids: CASSLSAFGSDTQYF.

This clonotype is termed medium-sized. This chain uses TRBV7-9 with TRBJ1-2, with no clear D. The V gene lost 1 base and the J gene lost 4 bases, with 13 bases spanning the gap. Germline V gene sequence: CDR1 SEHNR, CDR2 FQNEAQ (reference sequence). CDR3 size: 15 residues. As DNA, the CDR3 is TGTGCCAGCAGCTTAGACGCGGGGTCAGGCTATGGCTACACCTTC. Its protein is CASSLDAGSGYGYTF.

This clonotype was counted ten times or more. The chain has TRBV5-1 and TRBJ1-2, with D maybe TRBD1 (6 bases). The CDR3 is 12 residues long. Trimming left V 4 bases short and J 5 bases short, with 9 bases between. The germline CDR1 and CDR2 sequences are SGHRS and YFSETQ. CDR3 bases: TGCGCCAGCAGCCTACAGGGTTATGGCTACACCTTC. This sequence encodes CASSLQGYGYTF.

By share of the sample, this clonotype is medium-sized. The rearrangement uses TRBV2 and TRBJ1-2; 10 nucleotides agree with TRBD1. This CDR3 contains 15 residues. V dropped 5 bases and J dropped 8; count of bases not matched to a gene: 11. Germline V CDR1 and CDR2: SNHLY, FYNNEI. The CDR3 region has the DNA TGTGCCAGCAGTCGAGGGGCTGGGACAGGGGTCGGCTACACCTTC. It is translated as CASSRGAGTGVGYTF.

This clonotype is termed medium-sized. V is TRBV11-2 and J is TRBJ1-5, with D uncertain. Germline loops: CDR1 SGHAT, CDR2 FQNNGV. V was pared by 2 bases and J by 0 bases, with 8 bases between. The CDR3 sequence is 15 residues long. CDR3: CASSLSDYSNQPQHF. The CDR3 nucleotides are TGTGCCAGCAGCTTATCTGATTATAGCAATCAGCCCCAGCATTTT.

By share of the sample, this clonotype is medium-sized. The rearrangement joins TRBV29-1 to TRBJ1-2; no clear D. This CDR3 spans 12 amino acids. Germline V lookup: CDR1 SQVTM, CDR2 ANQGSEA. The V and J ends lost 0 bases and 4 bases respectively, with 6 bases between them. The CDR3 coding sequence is TGCAGCGTTGAAGATGAGACCTATGGCTACACCTTC. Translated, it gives CSVEDETYGYTF.

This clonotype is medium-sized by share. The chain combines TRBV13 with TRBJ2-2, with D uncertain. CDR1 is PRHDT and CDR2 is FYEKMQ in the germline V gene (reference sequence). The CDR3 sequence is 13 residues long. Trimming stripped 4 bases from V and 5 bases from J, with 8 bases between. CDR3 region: CASSSLKTGELFF. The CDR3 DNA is TGTGCCAGCAGCTCTCTAAAAACCGGGGAGCTGTTTTTT.

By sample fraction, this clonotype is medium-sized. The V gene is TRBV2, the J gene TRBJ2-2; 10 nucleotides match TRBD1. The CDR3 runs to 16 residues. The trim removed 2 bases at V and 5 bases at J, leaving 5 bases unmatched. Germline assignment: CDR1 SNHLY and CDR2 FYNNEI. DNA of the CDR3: TGTGCCAGCAGTGAACCAAGGACAGGGGGGACCGGGGAGCTGTTTTTT. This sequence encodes CASSEPRTGGTGELFF.

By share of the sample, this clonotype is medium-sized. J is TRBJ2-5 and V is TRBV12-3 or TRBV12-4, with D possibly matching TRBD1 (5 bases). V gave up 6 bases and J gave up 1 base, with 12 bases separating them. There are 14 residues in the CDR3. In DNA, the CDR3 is TGTGCCAGCAGCCACCTAGACAGCCAAGAGACCCAGTACTTC. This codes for CASSHLDSQETQYF.

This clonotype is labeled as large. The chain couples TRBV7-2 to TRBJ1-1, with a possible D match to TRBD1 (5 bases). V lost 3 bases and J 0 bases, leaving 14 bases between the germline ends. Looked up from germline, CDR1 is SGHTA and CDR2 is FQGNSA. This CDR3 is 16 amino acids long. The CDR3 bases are TGTGCCAGCAGCTTTTATGTTCGGGGCCTGAACACTGAAGCTTTCTTT. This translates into CASSFYVRGLNTEAFF.